This entry describes one T cell receptor (beta chain). Its antigen is currently unknown. Healthy bone marrow donors made up the donor group. This sample was included in a study of cytomegalovirus exposure and HLA in healthy donors. About the research overall: An early release of data contained 75 million to 90 million unique TCRs, which came from HLA-typed donors.

Vbeta (60) and Jbeta (13) primers were used in the PCR. TCRdb's copy holds only in-frame clones and misses some; the assay was immunoSEQ multiplex PCR. Of around 140,000 clones listed, about 79% are singletons. The CDR3 is 15 amino acids. Germline V gene sequence: CDR1 LGHNA, CDR2 YNFKEQ. J lost 2 bases, V lost 1 base, and 2 bases had no gene match. Study results and caveats: Exclusion applied to some V segments, including TRBV6-2 and TRBV6-3, as they were indistinguishable.

Sequenced material: PBMCs. V gene TRBV4-2 combines with J gene TRBJ2-7; 10 bases are a match to TRBD2. The TCR sequence derives from a male donor in good health and CMV-seronegative. The CDR3 protein is CASSQGTSGTYEQYF. The CDR3 DNA follows: TGTGCCAGCAGCCAAGGGACTAGCGGCACCTACGAGCAGTACTTC.